Listed below are T cell receptor beta chains from one sample, sequenced in a study of Ad26.COV2.S vaccination and SARS-CoV-2 variants. The assay was immunoSEQ multiplex PCR, and TCRdb's table has in-frame clones only and misses some. The table includes roughly 100,000 clones, 60% to 85% detected once. The source was peripheral blood, collected after recovery from COVID-19. All receptors come from a human donor who had recovered from COVID-19. Both conserved end residues are part of each CDR3. The D gene is left open where the match is weak. The size of a clone is reported for some rows only, either as once, few or many, or as a class for expanded clones.

NA	TRBJ2-7	TRBD2	TRBV10-3	TGTGCCATCAGTGAGTCCACTAGCGGGGGCTACGAGCAGTACTTC	CAISESTSGGYEQYF
NA	TRBJ2-7	NA	TRBV6-2/TRBV6-3	TGTGCCAGCAGTCGAAACTACGAGCAGTACTTC	CASSRNYEQYF
few	TRBJ1-1	NA	TRBV9	TGTGCCAGCAGCCTGAATCGGAACACTGAAGCTTTCTTT	CASSLNRNTEAFF
NA	TRBJ2-3	TRBD2	TRBV30	TGTGCCTGGGGGGGGGACGTAGGGACAGATACGCAGTATTTT	CAWGGDVGTDTQYF
NA	TRBJ2-3	NA	TRBV7-9	TGTGCCAGCAGCTTAAGGCAGGCTCTGAGGGGCACAGATACGCAGTATTTT	CASSLRQALRGTDTQYF
NA	TRBJ2-2	TRBD1	TRBV11-2	TGTGCCCTATCCCCAGGGGGCCCGAACACCGGGGAGCTGTTTTTT	CALSPGGPNTGELFF
NA	TRBJ2-3	TRBD1	TRBV11-1	TGTGCCAGCAGTCTCGACAGGGGCTCGGCAGATACGCAGTATTTT	CASSLDRGSADTQYF
NA	TRBJ2-2	NA	TRBV7-6	TGTGCCAGCAGCTTAGGCGGGCTAGATACCGGGGAGCTGTTTTTT	CASSLGGLDTGELFF
once	TRBJ1-6	NA	TRBV30	TGTGCCTGGAGTCAGGTAAATTCACCCCTCCACTTT	CAWSQVNSPLHF
NA	TRBJ2-1	NA	TRBV12-3/TRBV12-4	TGTGCCAGCAGTTTCTCTGTTAATGAGCAGTTCTTC	CASSFSVNEQFF
NA	TRBJ2-2	NA	TRBV7-2	TGTGCCAGCAGCTCGTTAGGCACGACCGGGGAGCTGTTTTTT	CASSSLGTTGELFF
NA	TRBJ2-5	TRBD2	TRBV6-4	TGTGCCAGCAGGACTAGCGAGACCCAGTACTTC	CASRTSETQYF
NA	TRBJ1-2	TRBD1	TRBV27	TGTGCCAGCAGTCCGAGAGGGACAGGGATCTATGGCTACACCTTC	CASSPRGTGIYGYTF
NA	TRBJ2-3	TRBD2	TRBV6-4	TGTGCCAGCAGCCTACTAGCGGGGGGGCCGGGCACGCAGTATTTT	CASSLLAGGPGTQYF
NA	TRBJ2-1	NA	TRBV7-9	TGTGCCAGCAGCTTAGTCTCACCCGGGCTCGAGCAGTTCTTC	CASSLVSPGLEQFF
NA	TRBJ2-5	NA	TRBV7-9	TGTGCCAGCAGCCTCCTCAGCCAAGAGACCCAGTACTTC	CASSLLSQETQYF
NA	TRBJ2-3	TRBD2	TRBV10-1	TGCGCCAGCAGCAAGGAGTTTAGCGGGGGGGCCGATACGCAGTATTTT	CASSKEFSGGADTQYF
once	TRBJ1-4	NA	TRBV28	TGTGCCAGCAGTCGGACGACTAATGAAAAACTGTTTTTT	CASSRTTNEKLFF
NA	TRBJ2-1	NA	TRBV7-2	TGTGCCAGCAGCTTAGAGGGCCCGGGACAGCAGTTCTTC	CASSLEGPGQQFF
NA	TRBJ1-2	NA	TRBV6-5	TGTGCCAGCAGAATTATTCCCTATGGCTACACCTTC	CASRIIPYGYTF
once	TRBJ2-3	TRBD2	TRBV7-2	TGTGCCAGCAGCTTAGGACTGACTAGCGGGGGGTTCACAGATACGCAGTATTTT	CASSLGLTSGGFTDTQYF
once	TRBJ1-2	NA	TRBV4-3	TGCGCCAGCAGCCAAGACACATCCTATGGCTACACCTTC	CASSQDTSYGYTF
NA	TRBJ1-2	NA	TRBV18	TGTGCCAGCTCACCACCAGGATGGGGCTACACCTTC	CASSPPGWGYTF
NA	TRBJ2-1	NA	TRBV5-1	TGCGCCAGCAGCCGAACGGGGCCTTCCTACAATGAGCAGTTCTTC	CASSRTGPSYNEQFF
NA	TRBJ2-3	TRBD2	TRBV2	TGTGCCAGCAGTGAAGGGGCGGGGGGCCCCACAGATACGCAGTATTTT	CASSEGAGGPTDTQYF
NA	TRBJ2-1	TRBD2	TRBV5-1	TGCGCCAGCAGCTCAGAGCCCCCACTAGCGGGGGGGTACAATGAGCAGTTCTTC	CASSSEPPLAGGYNEQFF
NA	TRBJ1-1	NA	TRBV28	TGTGCCAGCAATGCCCCTGGTGAAGGGACTGAAGCTTTCTTT	CASNAPGEGTEAFF
few	TRBJ1-1	NA	TRBV5-4	TGTGCCAGCTCAGACAGAACTAGGATCAACACTGAAGCTTTCTTT	CASSDRTRINTEAFF
few	TRBJ2-3	NA	TRBV5-1	TGCGCCAGCAGCTCCCCCGACACAGATACGCAGTATTTT	CASSSPDTDTQYF
NA	TRBJ2-1	NA	TRBV21-1	TGTGCCAGCAGCAAATCGGTGCGACTTGTAAGCTCCTACAATGAGCAGTTCTTC	CASSKSVRLVSSYNEQFF
NA	TRBJ2-5	TRBD1	TRBV27	TGTGCCAGCAGTTCCTGGGACAGAAAAGAGACCCAGTACTTC	CASSSWDRKETQYF
NA	TRBJ2-7	NA	TRBV19	TGTGCCAGTAGTATAGGTGCGGGGCCCTACGAGCAGTACTTC	CASSIGAGPYEQYF
NA	TRBJ1-2	TRBD1	TRBV30	TGTGCCTGGGGCCGGGACAGGCCATATGGCTACACCTTC	CAWGRDRPYGYTF
NA	TRBJ1-6	NA	TRBV6-5	TGTGCCAGCAAGGGAGGGGGGACGGGGGAATCACCCCTCCACTTT	CASKGGGTGESPLHF
NA	TRBJ1-2	NA	TRBV5-1	TGCGCCAGCAGCTTGGACTGGGACAAAGCTAACTATGGCTACACCTTC	CASSLDWDKANYGYTF
NA	TRBJ2-5	NA	TRBV6-2/TRBV6-3	TGTGCCAGCAGTACTCCGAGGGAGCAAGAGACCCAGTACTTC	CASSTPREQETQYF
NA	TRBJ1-5	TRBD1	TRBV6-5	TGTGCCAGCAGTTCCGGGACAGGGGACAATCAGCCCCAGCATTTT	CASSSGTGDNQPQHF
NA	TRBJ2-3	TRBD1	TRBV5-1	TGCGCCAGCCGGGACAGGGACACAGATACGCAGTATTTT	CASRDRDTDTQYF
NA	TRBJ2-3	TRBD1	TRBV19	TGTGCCAGTAGCGACAGGGTAAGGGATACGCAGTATTTT	CASSDRVRDTQYF
NA	TRBJ2-2	NA	TRBV5-1	TGCGCCAGCAGCTTGGATACCTCCGCAGCTAGCGGGGAGCTGTTTTTT	CASSLDTSAASGELFF
once	TRBJ2-5	NA	TRBV11-2	TGTGCCAGCAGTCCCACTCGGACAGAAGAGACCCAGTACTTC	CASSPTRTEETQYF
NA	TRBJ1-1	TRBD1	TRBV6-5	TGTGCCAGCAGAAAAGACAGGGGGATGAACACTGAAGCTTTCTTT	CASRKDRGMNTEAFF
NA	TRBJ2-1	NA	TRBV28	TGTGCCAGCAGGGGGCCCAACTTTCACAATGAGCAGTTCTTC	CASRGPNFHNEQFF
many	TRBJ1-2	TRBD1	TRBV11-2	TGTGCCAGCAGCGAAACAGGGGTTAACTATGGCTACACCTTC	CASSETGVNYGYTF
NA	TRBJ1-3	NA	TRBV6-5	TGTGCCAGCAGTTACTCCCGTGGCCGCTCTGGAAACACCATATATTTT	CASSYSRGRSGNTIYF
NA	TRBJ1-1	NA	TRBV28	TGTGCCAGCAGTCCTCGGACGATCAGGGAAGGGGTCATGAACACTGAAGCTTTCTTT	CASSPRTIREGVMNTEAFF
NA	TRBJ2-3	NA	TRBV30	TGTGCCTGGAGTTCCGGACGCACAGATACGCAGTATTTT	CAWSSGRTDTQYF
NA	TRBJ1-5	NA	TRBV6-2/TRBV6-3	TGTGCCAGCAGTCAAACGGGGTACCAGCCCCAGCATTTT	CASSQTGYQPQHF
NA	TRBJ2-3	TRBD2	TRBV3-1/TRBV3-2	TGTGCCAGCAGCCAAGGTGCGGGGGTGGATACGCAGTATTTT	CASSQGAGVDTQYF
NA	TRBJ1-4	TRBD1	TRBV10-2	TGCGCCAGCAGTGAGCCTACAGGGGTCCGGATGGATGAAAAACTGTTTTTT	CASSEPTGVRMDEKLFF
NA	TRBJ1-1	TRBD1	TRBV5-1	TGCGCCAGCAGCACGGGCCAGGGGGGGTTCGCTTTCTTT	CASSTGQGGFAFF
NA	TRBJ1-5	NA	TRBV9	TGTGCCAGCAGCGTTGGCAGGGGAGTGGATCAGCCCCAGCATTTT	CASSVGRGVDQPQHF
NA	TRBJ1-4	NA	TRBV28	TGTGCCAGCAGGGATGGAGGACAGAAAAATGAAAAACTGTTTTTT	CASRDGGQKNEKLFF
once	TRBJ2-2	NA	TRBV5-1	TGCGCCAGCAGCCCCGGACCCAACACCGGGGAGCTGTTTTTT	CASSPGPNTGELFF
NA	TRBJ2-1	TRBD2	TRBV6-5	TGTGCCAGCAGCCGCGGGAGAAGCTCCTACAATGAGCAGTTCTTC	CASSRGRSSYNEQFF
NA	TRBJ1-3	NA	TRBV2	TGTGCCAGCAGTGGAGTAGGGCGCTCTGGAAACACCATATATTTT	CASSGVGRSGNTIYF
few	TRBJ1-1	NA	TRBV9	TGTGCCAGCAGCGTATCGACGGGACTTAGGGGCACTGAAGCTTTCTTT	CASSVSTGLRGTEAFF